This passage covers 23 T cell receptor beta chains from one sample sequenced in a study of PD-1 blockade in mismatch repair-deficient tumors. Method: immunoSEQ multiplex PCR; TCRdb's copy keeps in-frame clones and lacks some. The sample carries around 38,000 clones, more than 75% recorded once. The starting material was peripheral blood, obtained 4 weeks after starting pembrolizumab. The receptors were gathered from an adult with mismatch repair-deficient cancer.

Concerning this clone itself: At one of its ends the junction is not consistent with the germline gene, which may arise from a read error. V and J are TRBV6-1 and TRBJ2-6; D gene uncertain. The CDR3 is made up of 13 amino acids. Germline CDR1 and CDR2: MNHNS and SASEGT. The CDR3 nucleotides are TGTGCCACCAGTAACTCTGGGGCCAACGTCCTGACTTTC. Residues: CATSNSGANVLTF.

CDR3 loop: CASSSPGPLGTGELFF. The DNA for the CDR3 is TGTGCCAGCAGTTCCCCGGGGCCGCTGGGCACCGGGGAGCTGTTTTTT. The rearrangement links TRBV6-5 to TRBJ2-2; tentatively, D is TRBD1 or TRBD2 (5 bases each). CDR1 and CDR2 (germline): MNHEY, SVGAGI. The CDR3 loop spans 16 amino acids. Trimming took off 4 bases at V and 4 bases at J, with 16 bases between the two ends.

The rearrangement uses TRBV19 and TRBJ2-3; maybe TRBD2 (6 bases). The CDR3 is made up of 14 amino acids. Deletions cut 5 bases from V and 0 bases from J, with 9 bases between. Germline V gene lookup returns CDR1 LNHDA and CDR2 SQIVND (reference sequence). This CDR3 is CASSWGESTDTQYF. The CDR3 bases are TGTGCCAGTAGTTGGGGGGAGAGCACAGATACGCAGTATTTT.

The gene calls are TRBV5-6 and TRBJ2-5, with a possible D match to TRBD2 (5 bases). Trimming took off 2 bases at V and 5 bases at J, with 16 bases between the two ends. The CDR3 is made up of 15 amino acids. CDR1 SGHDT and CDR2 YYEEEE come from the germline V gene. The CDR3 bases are TGTGCCAGCAGCTTATTTTCGGCGGGCGTGGAGACCCAGTACTTC. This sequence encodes CASSLFSAGVETQYF.

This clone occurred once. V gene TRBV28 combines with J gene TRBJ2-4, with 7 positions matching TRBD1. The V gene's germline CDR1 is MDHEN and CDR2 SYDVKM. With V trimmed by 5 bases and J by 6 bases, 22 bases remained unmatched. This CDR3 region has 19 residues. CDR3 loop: CASSPQGIWGLVRLNIQYF. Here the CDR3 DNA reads TGTGCCAGCAGTCCACAGGGGATCTGGGGGCTGGTCCGACTAAACATTCAGTACTTC.

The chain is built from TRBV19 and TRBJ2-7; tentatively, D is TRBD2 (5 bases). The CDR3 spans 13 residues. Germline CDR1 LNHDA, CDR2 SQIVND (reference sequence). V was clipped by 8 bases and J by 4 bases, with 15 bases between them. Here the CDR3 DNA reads TGTGCCAGTGGGCCAGCGGTCTCATACGAGCAGTACTTC. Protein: CASGPAVSYEQYF.

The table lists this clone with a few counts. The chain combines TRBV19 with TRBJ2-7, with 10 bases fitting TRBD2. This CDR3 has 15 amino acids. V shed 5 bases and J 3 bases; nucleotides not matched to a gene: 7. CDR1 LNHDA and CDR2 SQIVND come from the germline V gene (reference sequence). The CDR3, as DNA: TGTGCCAGTAGTCCAAGGCTAGCGGGGGACTACGAGCAGTACTTC. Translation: CASSPRLAGDYEQYF. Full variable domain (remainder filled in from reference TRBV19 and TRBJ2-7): DGGITQSPKYLFRKEGQNVTLSCEQNLNHDAMYWYRQDPGQGLRLIYYSQIVNDFQKGDIAEGYSVSREKKESFPLTVTSAQKNPTAFYLCASSPRLAGDYEQYFGPGTRLTVT.

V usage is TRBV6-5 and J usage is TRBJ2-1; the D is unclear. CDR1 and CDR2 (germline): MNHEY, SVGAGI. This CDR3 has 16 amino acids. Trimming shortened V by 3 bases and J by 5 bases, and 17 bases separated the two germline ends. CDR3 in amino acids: CASSYYKTGGNNEQFF. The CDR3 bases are TGTGCCAGCAGTTATTACAAGACGGGCGGTAACAATGAGCAGTTCTTC.

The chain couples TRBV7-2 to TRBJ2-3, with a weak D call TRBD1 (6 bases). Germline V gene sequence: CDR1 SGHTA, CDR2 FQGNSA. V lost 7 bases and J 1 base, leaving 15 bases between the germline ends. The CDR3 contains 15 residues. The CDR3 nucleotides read TGTGCCAGCAACCTACAGGGATTCGGCACAGATACGCAGTATTTT. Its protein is CASNLQGFGTDTQYF.

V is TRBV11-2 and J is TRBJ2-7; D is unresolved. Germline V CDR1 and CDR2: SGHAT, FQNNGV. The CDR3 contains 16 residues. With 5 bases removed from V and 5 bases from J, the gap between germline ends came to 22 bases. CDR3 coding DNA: TGTGCCAGCAGCGTATTTCAGGTTCCGTTAATCGACGAGCAGTACTTC. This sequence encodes CASSVFQVPLIDEQYF.

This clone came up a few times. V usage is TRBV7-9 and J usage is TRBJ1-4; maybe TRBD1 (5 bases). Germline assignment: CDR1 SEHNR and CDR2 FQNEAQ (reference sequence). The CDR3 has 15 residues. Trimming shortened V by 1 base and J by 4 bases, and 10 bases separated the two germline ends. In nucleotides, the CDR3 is TGTGCCAGCAGCTTAGTTTTGGGACTTAATGAAAAACTGTTTTTT. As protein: CASSLVLGLNEKLFF.

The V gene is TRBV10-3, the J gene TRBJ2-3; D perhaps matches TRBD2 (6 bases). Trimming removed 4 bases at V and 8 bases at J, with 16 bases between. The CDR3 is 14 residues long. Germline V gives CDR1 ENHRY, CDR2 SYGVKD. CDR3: CAISGQGGGGTQYF. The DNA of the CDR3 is TGTGCCATCAGTGGGCAGGGAGGTGGGGGTACGCAGTATTTT.

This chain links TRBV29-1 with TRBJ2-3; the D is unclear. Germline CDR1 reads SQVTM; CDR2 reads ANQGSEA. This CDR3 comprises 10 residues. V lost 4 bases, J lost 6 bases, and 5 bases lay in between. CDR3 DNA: TGCAGCGTTGTACAGGATACGCAGTATTTT. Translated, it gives CSVVQDTQYF.

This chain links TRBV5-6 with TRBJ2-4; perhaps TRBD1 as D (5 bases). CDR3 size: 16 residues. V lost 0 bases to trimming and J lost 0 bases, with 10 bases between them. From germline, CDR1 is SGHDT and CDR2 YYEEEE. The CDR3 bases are TGTGCCAGCAGCTTGGCCCCGACAGCAGCCAAAAACATTCAGTACTTC. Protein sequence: CASSLAPTAAKNIQYF.

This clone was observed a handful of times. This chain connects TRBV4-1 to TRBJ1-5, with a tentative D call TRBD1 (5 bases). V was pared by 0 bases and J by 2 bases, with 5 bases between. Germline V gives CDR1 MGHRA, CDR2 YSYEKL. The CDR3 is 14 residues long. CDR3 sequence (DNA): TGCGCCAGCAGCCAAGACAGGGGCAATCAGCCCCAGCATTTT. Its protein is CASSQDRGNQPQHF.

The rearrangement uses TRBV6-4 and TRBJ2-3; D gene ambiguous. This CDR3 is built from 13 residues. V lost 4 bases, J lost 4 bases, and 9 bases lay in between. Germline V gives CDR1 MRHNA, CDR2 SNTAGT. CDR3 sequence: CASSASEADTQYF. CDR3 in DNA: TGTGCCAGCAGTGCGAGCGAAGCAGATACGCAGTATTTT.

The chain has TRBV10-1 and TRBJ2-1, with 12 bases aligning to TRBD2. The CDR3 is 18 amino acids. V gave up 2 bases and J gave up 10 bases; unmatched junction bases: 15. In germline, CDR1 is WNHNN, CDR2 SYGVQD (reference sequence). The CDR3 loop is CASSEPVPGTSGFQEQFF. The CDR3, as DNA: TGCGCCAGCAGTGAGCCGGTACCCGGGACTAGCGGGTTTCAGGAGCAGTTCTTC.

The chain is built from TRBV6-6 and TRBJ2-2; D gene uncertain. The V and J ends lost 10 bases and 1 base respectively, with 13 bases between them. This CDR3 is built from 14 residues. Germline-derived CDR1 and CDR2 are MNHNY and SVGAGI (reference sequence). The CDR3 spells CATRTGRNTGELFF. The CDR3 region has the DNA TGTGCCACCCGAACTGGGCGGAACACCGGGGAGCTGTTTTTT.

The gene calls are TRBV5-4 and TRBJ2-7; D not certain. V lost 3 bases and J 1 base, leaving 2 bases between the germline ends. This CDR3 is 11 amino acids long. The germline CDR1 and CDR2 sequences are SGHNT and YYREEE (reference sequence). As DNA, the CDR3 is TGTGCCAGCAGCTCTTCCTACGAGCAGTACTTC. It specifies CASSSSYEQYF. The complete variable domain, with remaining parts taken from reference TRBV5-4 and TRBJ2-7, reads ETGVTQSPTHLIKTRGQQVTLRCSSQSGHNTVSWYQQALGQGPQFIFQYYREEENGRGNFPPRFSGLQFPNYSSELNVNALELDDSALYLCASSSSYEQYFGPGTRLTVT.

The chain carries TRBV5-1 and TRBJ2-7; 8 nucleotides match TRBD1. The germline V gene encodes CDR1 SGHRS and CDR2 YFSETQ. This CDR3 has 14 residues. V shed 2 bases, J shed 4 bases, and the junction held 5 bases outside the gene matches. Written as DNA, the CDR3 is TGCGCCAGCAGCTTCGACAGGGGTAGTTACGAGCAGTACTTC. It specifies CASSFDRGSYEQYF.

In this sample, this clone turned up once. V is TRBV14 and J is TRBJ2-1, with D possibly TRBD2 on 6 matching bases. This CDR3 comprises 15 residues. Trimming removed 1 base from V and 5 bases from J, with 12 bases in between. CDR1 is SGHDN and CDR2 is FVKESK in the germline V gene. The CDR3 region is CASSQVGSSDNEQFF. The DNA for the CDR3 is TGTGCCAGCAGCCAAGTCGGGAGTAGCGACAATGAGCAGTTCTTC. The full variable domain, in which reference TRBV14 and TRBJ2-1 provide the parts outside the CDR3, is EAGVTQFPSHSVIEKGQTVTLRCDPISGHDNLYWYRRVMGKEIKFLLHFVKESKQDESGMPNNRFLAERTGGTYSTLKVQPAELEDSGVYFCASSQVGSSDNEQFFGPGTRLTVL.

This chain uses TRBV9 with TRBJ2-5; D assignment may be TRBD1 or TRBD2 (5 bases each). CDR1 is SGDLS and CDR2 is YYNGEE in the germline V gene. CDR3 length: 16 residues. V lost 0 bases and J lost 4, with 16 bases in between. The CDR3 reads CASSVGGRGRGETQYF. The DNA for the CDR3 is TGTGCCAGCAGCGTAGGAGGTCGGGGACGGGGAGAGACCCAGTACTTC.

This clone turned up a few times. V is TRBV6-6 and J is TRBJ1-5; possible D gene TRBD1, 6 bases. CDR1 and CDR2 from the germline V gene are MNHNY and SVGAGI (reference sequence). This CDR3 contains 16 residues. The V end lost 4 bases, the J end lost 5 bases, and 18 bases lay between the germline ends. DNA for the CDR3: TGTGCCAGCAGTTCCAGTGGCAGGGGCCCCTATCAGCCCCAGCATTTT. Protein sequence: CASSSSGRGPYQPQHF.